These 28 T cell receptor beta chains originate from one sample sequenced in a study of regulatory T cells in long-lasting Graves disease. Time point in this sample: newly diagnosed GD, antithyroid drugs for less than 3 months. PBMC-derived RNA was used for the TCR library. Sequencing libraries for TCR beta were prepared with iRepertoire HTBI primers and Arm-PCR of CDR3 regions. TCRdb re-called the multiplex PCR reads through MiXCR, storing one row per CDR3 protein. The sample contains 400,000 to 500,000 distinct CDR3 sequences, 15% of which appear only once. The data also belong to a second study, concerning T cells in Graves' hyperthyroidism and ophthalmopathy.

The sample was peripheral blood mononuclear cells (PBMCs), taken at new diagnosis, from a patient treated with antithyroid drugs. These receptors were taken from a woman aged 40 to 55 with Graves disease.

This clonotype showed up many times. The V and J genes are TRBV29-1 and TRBJ1-4, with D uncertain. The germline V gene has CDR1 SQVTM and CDR2 ANQGSEA. V shed 0 bases and J shed 7 bases, with 12 bases lying between them. This CDR3 is built from 14 residues. In DNA form, the CDR3 reads TGCAGCGTTGAAGATCGTCGGTTGGGTGAAAAACTGTTTTTT. It translates to CSVEDRRLGEKLFF.

This clonotype has more than one count but fewer than ten. V is TRBV6-2 or TRBV6-3 and J is TRBJ2-7; TRBD2 aligns across 11 bases. In germline, CDR1 is MNHEY, CDR2 SVGEGT. With V trimmed by 4 bases and J by 0 bases, 8 bases remained unmatched. The CDR3 spans 17 residues. The CDR3 here is CASSSLAGGRDSYEQYF. CDR3 DNA sequence: TGTGCCAGCAGTTCCCTAGCGGGAGGCAGGGACTCCTACGAGCAGTACTTC.

This clonotype has at least ten counts. This sequence joins TRBV30 and TRBJ1-2, with 7 bases matching TRBD1. V trimming: 1 base; J trimming: 2 bases; junction bases outside the gene matches: 7. The germline CDR1 and CDR2 sequences are GTSNPN and SVGIG (reference sequence). This CDR3 is 15 amino acids long. The CDR3 protein is CAWSGLLTGNYGYTF. The CDR3 DNA follows: TGTGCCTGGAGTGGGCTCCTGACAGGGAACTATGGCTACACCTTC.

The sample holds many counts of this clonotype. The chain employs TRBV11-3 and TRBJ1-3, with unresolved D. The CDR3 covers 13 residues. V was trimmed by 4 bases and J by 4 bases, leaving 8 bases between them. Germline V gene sequence: CDR1 SGHNT, CDR2 YENEEA. CDR3 sequence: CASSSGAGNTIYF. CDR3 nucleotides: TGTGCCAGCAGCTCGGGAGCGGGAAACACCATATATTTT.

This clonotype was picked up many times. V usage is TRBV14 and J usage is TRBJ2-1; 8 nucleotides align to TRBD1. The V and J ends lost 1 base and 7 bases, in that order; junction bases with no gene match: 6. Germline lookup yields CDR1 SGHDN and CDR2 FVKESK. This CDR3 has 15 amino acids. The DNA for the CDR3 is TGTGCCAGCAGCCAAGCAGGGGGCGCGTGGAATGAGCAGTTCTTC. Amino acids: CASSQAGGAWNEQFF.

This clonotype was seen repeatedly, ten times or more. The J gene is TRBJ2-1, the V gene TRBV27, with 13 bases fitting TRBD2. Germline loops: CDR1 MNHEY, CDR2 SMNVEV (reference sequence). V trimming: 0 bases; J trimming: 4 bases; junction bases outside the gene matches: 6. The length of the CDR3 is 18 residues. The CDR3: CASSLSRALAGGYNEQFF. The CDR3 region has the DNA TGTGCCAGCAGTTTATCCAGGGCACTAGCGGGAGGGTACAATGAGCAGTTCTTC.

The chain uses TRBV7-9 and TRBJ1-1; D gene unclear. From germline, CDR1 is SEHNR and CDR2 FQNEAQ (reference sequence). The V gene lost 4 bases and the J gene lost 5 bases, with 8 bases spanning the gap. CDR3 size: 12 residues. The CDR3 loop reads CASSSDGTEAFF. CDR3 bases: TGTGCCAGCAGCTCCGACGGGACTGAAGCTTTCTTT.

The chain recombines TRBV10-3 with TRBJ2-1, with 7 bases matching TRBD2. The trim removed 6 bases at V and 6 bases at J, leaving 11 bases unmatched. Germline V gene lookup returns CDR1 ENHRY and CDR2 SYGVKD. CDR3 size: 15 residues. The CDR3 loop reads CAIRSGSGTGNEQFF. The CDR3 DNA is TGTGCCATCAGGTCGGGGAGCGGGACGGGCAATGAGCAGTTCTTC.

As regards this clonotype: Germline is not matched at one junction end, which may reflect a read error. This sequence joins TRBV2 and TRBJ1-5, with a tentative D call TRBD1 (6 bases). From germline, CDR1 is SNHLY and CDR2 FYNNEI. This CDR3 is 16 amino acids long. DNA of the CDR3: TGTGCCAGCAGTGAAAGGGGGAGACAATGGGCTCAGACCCAGCATTTT. It is translated as CASSERGRQWAQTQHF.

The chain's CDR3 is CSARDQGIRLYNEQFF. In DNA, the CDR3 is TGCAGTGCTAGAGATCAAGGGATCCGACTCTACAATGAGCAGTTCTTC. V is TRBV20-1 and J is TRBJ2-1; D remains ambiguous. This CDR3 has 16 residues. V was cut by 0 bases and J by 3 bases, with 15 bases left in between. Germline lookup yields CDR1 DFQATT and CDR2 SNEGSKA (reference sequence).

The V gene is TRBV12-3 or TRBV12-4, the J gene TRBJ2-1; TRBD2 agrees at 8 bases. The trim removed 4 bases at V and 10 bases at J, leaving 15 bases unmatched. The CDR3 is 16 residues long. CDR3 nucleotides: TGTGCCAGCAGTTACCGGACTAGCCGTCCCCTGGGGGAGCAGTTCTTC. It yields the protein CASSYRTSRPLGEQFF.

The rearrangement joins TRBV19 to TRBJ2-7, with 10 bases matching TRBD2. The CDR3 sequence is 15 residues long. V was clipped by 3 bases and J by 6 bases; unmatched bases: 8. The germline CDR1 and CDR2 sequences are LNHDA and SQIVND (reference sequence). The CDR3 here is CASSIGGTSAGEQYF. The CDR3 region has the DNA TGTGCCAGTAGTATTGGTGGGACTAGCGCGGGCGAGCAGTACTTC. Drawing the rest from reference TRBV19 and TRBJ2-7, the complete variable domain is DGGITQSPKYLFRKEGQNVTLSCEQNLNHDAMYWYRQDPGQGLRLIYYSQIVNDFQKGDIAEGYSVSREKKESFPLTVTSAQKNPTAFYLCASSIGGTSAGEQYFGPGTRLTVT.

This clonotype was picked up many times. The chain uses TRBV7-8 and TRBJ2-7, with 10 bases lining up with TRBD2. This CDR3 has 16 amino acids. V lost 4 bases to trimming and J lost 3 bases; unmatched junction nucleotides: 9. Germline CDR1 SGHVS, CDR2 FQNEAQ. CDR3 DNA: TGTGCCAGCAGCTATCGTACTAGCGGGAAGAACTACGAGCAGTACTTC. Translated: CASSYRTSGKNYEQYF.

The rearrangement joins TRBV19 to TRBJ2-1; a weak D match, TRBD2 (6 bases). Per germline, CDR1 LNHDA and CDR2 SQIVND (reference sequence). The CDR3 spans 14 residues. Deletions cut 9 bases from V and 0 bases from J, with 12 bases between. CDR3 sequence: CASQAGPSYNEQFF. The CDR3 nucleotides read TGTGCCAGCCAAGCGGGCCCCTCCTACAATGAGCAGTTCTTC.

The chain links TRBV6-1 to TRBJ2-6; D unclear. This CDR3 region has 17 residues. The ends were cut back, 5 bases at V and 0 bases at J, with 14 bases in the middle. Germline V CDR1 and CDR2: MNHNS, SASEGT. Here the CDR3 DNA reads TGTGCCAGCAGTAACCCTACGAGGACCTCTGGGGCCAACGTCCTGACTTTC. Protein sequence: CASSNPTRTSGANVLTF.

This clonotype was counted at least ten times. V and J are TRBV24-1 and TRBJ2-1; TRBD2 agrees at 11 bases. The CDR3 runs to 15 residues. The germline V gene encodes CDR1 KGHDR and CDR2 SFDVKD. The V and J ends lost 7 bases and 7 bases, in that order; junction bases with no gene match: 8. This CDR3 is CATSPLASGRNEQFF. The DNA of the CDR3 is TGTGCCACCAGCCCCTTGGCTAGCGGGAGGAATGAGCAGTTCTTC.

This clonotype has ten or more counts. The chain combines TRBV20-1 with TRBJ2-3; 10 nucleotides match TRBD2. Losses at the gene ends were 7 bases for V and 2 bases for J; bases not matched to a gene: 6. CDR1 is DFQATT, CDR2 SNEGSKA, per germline (reference sequence). This CDR3 region has 14 residues. The CDR3 coding sequence is TGCAGTGGGGTAGCGGGAGGAGTCACAGATACGCAGTATTTT. This codes for CSGVAGGVTDTQYF.

There are many counts of this clonotype. The rearrangement joins TRBV3-1 to TRBJ2-5; either TRBD1 or TRBD2 may fit D (5 bases each). The CDR3 is 15 residues long. Between the trimmed V and J ends, which lost 3 bases and 4 bases, there was a span of 15 bases. The germline CDR1 and CDR2 sequences are LGHDT and YNNKEL (reference sequence). DNA for the CDR3: TGTGCCAGCAGCCAGGGGGTGGGGCCCACAGAGACCCAGTACTTC. It encodes CASSQGVGPTETQYF.

This clonotype was seen many times. The chain recombines TRBV6-5 with TRBJ2-5; D ambiguous. From germline, CDR1 is MNHEY and CDR2 SVGAGI. V was pared by 2 bases and J by 5 bases, with 6 bases between. The CDR3 sequence is 12 residues long. The CDR3 region is CASSYPTETQYF. CDR3 DNA sequence: TGTGCCAGCAGTTACCCTACCGAGACCCAGTACTTC.

This chain links TRBV4-1 with TRBJ2-7, with a weak D call TRBD1 (6 bases). The germline CDR1 and CDR2 sequences are MGHRA and YSYEKL. CDR3 length equals 16 residues. Between the trimmed V and J ends, which lost 0 bases and 5 bases, there was a span of 17 bases. CDR3 residues: CASSQEGLTHRDEQYF. The DNA for the CDR3 is TGCGCCAGCAGCCAAGAAGGCCTGACGCACAGGGACGAGCAGTACTTC.

This clonotype was detected ten times or more. The genes are TRBV10-1 and TRBJ2-5, with 12 bases matching TRBD2. Germline assignment: CDR1 WNHNN and CDR2 SYGVQD (reference sequence). CDR3 length: 15 amino acids. V shed 5 bases and J 0 bases; nucleotides not matched to a gene: 1. In DNA, the CDR3 is TGCGCCAGCAGTTGGACTAGCGGGAACCAAGAGACCCAGTACTTC. Translation gives CASSWTSGNQETQYF.

V and J are TRBV5-5 and TRBJ2-2; D is perhaps TRBD1 or TRBD2 (7 bases each). CDR3 length: 16 residues. CDR1 is SGHKS and CDR2 is YYEKEE in the germline V gene (reference sequence). Between the trimmed V and J ends, which lost 4 bases and 7 bases, there was a span of 20 bases. The CDR3 protein is CASSQTTSGTVGELFF. The CDR3 nucleotides read TGTGCCAGCAGCCAAACTACAAGCGGGACAGTCGGGGAGCTGTTTTTT.

This clonotype was seen a single time. A much larger clone lies one base from this, so it may be a read error. The chain couples TRBV6-1 to TRBJ1-2; 8 bases match TRBD1. Trimming at V came to 5 bases and at J to 6 bases, leaving 14 bases not matched to a gene. Germline V gene sequence: CDR1 MNHNS, CDR2 SASEGT. The CDR3 contains 16 residues. The DNA of the CDR3 is TGTGCCAGCAGTCCATACCCCAGGGGGCCGGAGGATGGCTACACCTTC. The encoded protein is CASSPYPRGPEDGYTF.

This clonotype came up a few times. A much larger clone lies one base from this, so it may be a read error. The chain combines TRBV14 with TRBJ2-7, with D perhaps matching TRBD1 or TRBD2 (5 bases each). CDR1 and CDR2 (germline): SGHDN, FVKESK. The CDR3 loop spans 15 amino acids. Trimming shortened V by 6 bases and J by 7 bases, and 22 bases separated the two germline ends. The CDR3 DNA sequence: TGTGCCAGCAGGCACGGTTGGCAGGGTCCGGGGGAGCAGTACTTC. Residues: CASRHGWQGPGEQYF.

This clonotype was detected a few times. V is TRBV10-2 and J is TRBJ1-5; D is ambiguous. Germline CDR1 is WSHSY and CDR2 is SAAADI. This CDR3 is built from 14 residues. V lost 2 bases and J lost 6, with 11 bases in between. The CDR3 sequence is CASSEGLPIQPQHF. The CDR3 nucleotides read TGCGCCAGCAGTGAGGGGCTTCCTATTCAGCCCCAGCATTTT.

In this sample, this clonotype turned up many times. The chain carries TRBV6-7 and TRBJ2-4; TRBD1 matches 9 bases. TRBV6-7 is known as an ORF, though its function is uncertain. The length of the CDR3 is 18 residues. Losses at the gene ends were 10 bases for V and 1 base for J; bases not matched to a gene: 17. CDR3 nucleotide sequence: TGTGCCACCCATATCGCCGGGACAGGGCCCTTGGCCAAAAACATTCAGTACTTC. Translated, it gives CATHIAGTGPLAKNIQYF.

The rearrangement links TRBV28 to TRBJ1-2; maybe TRBD1 (6 bases). This CDR3 spans 15 amino acids. Germline V gene data show CDR1 as MDHEN and CDR2 as SYDVKM. V was shortened by 8 bases and J by 4 bases, with 20 bases between the two germline ends. CDR3 residues: CASGGAGRVTYGYTF. The CDR3 coding sequence is TGTGCCAGCGGGGGGGCGGGCAGGGTGACCTATGGCTACACCTTC.

This clonotype has ten or more counts. This chain links TRBV28 with TRBJ1-5, with D possibly matching TRBD1 (6 bases). This CDR3 spans 14 amino acids. Trimming took off 10 bases at V and 2 bases at J, with 15 bases between the two ends. From germline, CDR1 is MDHEN and CDR2 SYDVKM. The CDR3 is CATRGRQGNQPQHF. CDR3 nucleotides: TGTGCCACAAGGGGTCGACAGGGCAATCAGCCCCAGCATTTT.